A single sample is the source of the 17 T cell receptor beta chains below, sequenced in a study of early T cells in non-severe SARS-CoV-2 infection. TCRdb re-called the 5' RACE reads with MiXCR, one entry per CDR3 protein. The sample consists of more than 90,000 distinct CDR3 sequences, 11% of them appearing once. The sequencing sample was made of whole blood. These receptors all come from an adult who was a healthcare worker with PCR-confirmed SARS-CoV-2 infection or an uninfected control (not recorded which).

Many counts were recorded for this clonotype. The chain employs TRBV5-1 and TRBJ2-1; a possible D gene is TRBD1 (6 bases). V was trimmed by 5 bases and J by 8 bases, leaving 26 bases between them. The CDR3 consists of 17 residues. Germline V gene data show CDR1 as SGHRS and CDR2 as YFSETQ. The CDR3 loop is CASRGNRVQNGSDEQFF. In nucleotides, the CDR3 is TGCGCCAGCAGAGGAAACAGGGTTCAGAATGGAAGCGATGAGCAGTTCTTC.

The chain employs TRBV6-5 and TRBJ2-7; 7 bases are a match to TRBD1. CDR1 and CDR2 from the germline V gene are MNHEY and SVGAGI. This CDR3 comprises 13 residues. V shed 5 bases and J 6 bases; nucleotides not matched to a gene: 7. The CDR3 loop is CASSPTGAREQYF. The CDR3 DNA is TGTGCCAGCAGTCCAACAGGGGCGCGCGAGCAGTACTTC.

This clonotype was picked up many times. This chain connects TRBV27 to TRBJ2-3; no definite D call. This CDR3 has 13 amino acids. Germline assignment: CDR1 MNHEY and CDR2 SMNVEV (reference sequence). The V end was cut by 3 bases, the J end by 3 bases, with 7 bases between. CDR3 region: CASSLLETDTQYF. Written as DNA, the CDR3 is TGTGCCAGCAGTTTGCTCGAGACAGATACGCAGTATTTT.

This clonotype was seen a handful of times. The rearrangement joins TRBV29-1 to TRBJ1-5; the D is unclear. The CDR3 contains 14 residues. V lost 4 bases and J 2 bases, leaving 12 bases between the germline ends. Looked up from germline, CDR1 is SQVTM and CDR2 is ANQGSEA. The CDR3: CSVGTGVGNQPQHF. The CDR3 DNA follows: TGCAGCGTTGGGACCGGGGTAGGCAATCAGCCCCAGCATTTT.

This chain uses TRBV12-3 or TRBV12-4 with TRBJ2-3; D is perhaps TRBD1 (5 bases). The CDR3 sequence is 13 residues long. With 6 bases removed from V and 5 bases from J, the gap between germline ends came to 12 bases. This CDR3 reads CASSLTQGDTQYF. The CDR3 DNA reads as TGTGCCAGCAGCCTAACCCAGGGAGATACGCAGTATTTT.

V usage is TRBV5-1 and J usage is TRBJ2-5; D remains ambiguous. V dropped 7 bases and J dropped 1 base, with 8 bases sitting between them. Germline V gene sequence: CDR1 SGHRS, CDR2 YFSETQ. The CDR3 loop spans 12 amino acids. The CDR3: CASAKVQETQYF. Written as DNA, the CDR3 is TGCGCCAGCGCAAAGGTCCAAGAGACCCAGTACTTC. Full variable domain (outside the CDR3, taken from reference TRBV5-1 and TRBJ2-5): KAGVTQTPRYLIKTRGQQVTLSCSPISGHRSVSWYQQTPGQGLQFLFEYFSETQRNKGNFPGRFSGRQFSNSRSEMNVSTLELGDSALYLCASAKVQETQYFGPGTRLLVL.

This sequence joins TRBV12-3 or TRBV12-4 and TRBJ1-4; D might be TRBD1 (6 bases). The ends were cut back, 8 bases at V and 10 bases at J, with 17 bases in the middle. CDR3 size: 13 residues. The CDR3 coding sequence is TGTGCCAGCGGCTCGGGGGGCCTGGTAAAACTGTTTTTT. The encoded protein is CASGSGGLVKLFF.

This clonotype appeared a few times. The chain recombines TRBV9 with TRBJ1-6, with unresolved D. Trimming removed 0 bases from V and 8 bases from J, with 3 bases in between. The CDR3 runs to 12 residues. The V gene's germline CDR1 is SGDLS and CDR2 YYNGEE. CDR3 DNA: TGTGCCAGCAGCGTAGGGGATTCACCCCTCCACTTT. Protein product: CASSVGDSPLHF.

This clonotype was counted at least ten times. This chain joins TRBV29-1 and TRBJ1-1, with D unresolved. This CDR3 region has 12 residues. Germline V gene lookup returns CDR1 SQVTM and CDR2 ANQGSEA. The V end was cut by 2 bases, the J end by 6 bases, with 10 bases between. The CDR3 sequence: CSVERGNAEAFF. CDR3 bases: TGCAGCGTTGAACGGGGAAACGCTGAAGCTTTCTTT.

The rearrangement uses TRBV20-1 and TRBJ2-1; D not certain. This CDR3 is built from 16 residues. Trimming left V 1 base short and J 6 bases short, with 19 bases between. Germline values: CDR1 DFQATT, CDR2 SNEGSKA (reference sequence). The CDR3 region is CSARVGLAPLSNEQFF. CDR3 nucleotide sequence: TGCAGTGCTAGAGTCGGGCTTGCTCCTTTGAGCAATGAGCAGTTCTTC.

About this clonotype: One junction end does not reproduce the germline sequence, and a read error may be involved. V gene TRBV5-4 combines with J gene TRBJ1-1; maybe TRBD1 (6 bases). CDR3 length equals 16 residues. The germline V gene encodes CDR1 SGHNT and CDR2 YYREEE (reference sequence). CDR3 residues: CASSPPVRGMNTGAFF. As DNA, the CDR3 is TGTGCCAGCAGCCCCCCCGTGAGGGGGATGAACACTGGAGCTTTCTTT.

This clonotype was detected a few times. V is TRBV6-6 and J is TRBJ1-1, with D tentatively TRBD1 (6 bases). V was clipped by 4 bases and J by 6 bases, with 18 bases between them. From germline, CDR1 is MNHNY and CDR2 SVGAGI (reference sequence). The length of the CDR3 is 15 residues. The CDR3 sequence is CASSSRQGSIAEAFF. The CDR3 coding sequence is TGTGCCAGCAGTTCCCGCCAGGGGAGTATCGCTGAAGCTTTCTTT.

The chain uses TRBV20-1 and TRBJ2-7, with 9 bases that match TRBD2. The V gene's germline CDR1 is DFQATT and CDR2 SNEGSKA (reference sequence). The CDR3 consists of 17 residues. V shed 5 bases, J shed 5 bases, and the junction held 19 bases outside the gene matches. CDR3 in amino acids: CSAGTRRGVAGEDEQYF. The CDR3, as DNA: TGCAGTGCTGGAACCCGCCGCGGGGTAGCGGGAGAGGACGAGCAGTACTTC.

This clonotype turned up a few times. The V gene is TRBV7-9, the J gene TRBJ1-6; D unresolved. V was cut by 2 bases and J by 7 bases, with 9 bases left in between. The CDR3 has 14 amino acids. CDR1 is SEHNR, CDR2 FQNEAQ, per germline (reference sequence). CDR3 DNA sequence: TGTGCCAGCAGCTTACTTGCTGAAAATTCACCCCTCCACTTT. Translating it yields CASSLLAENSPLHF.

This clonotype came up many times. V and J are TRBV6-2 or TRBV6-3 and TRBJ2-5, with D unresolved. The CDR3 length is 15 residues. V lost 1 base and J 7 bases, leaving 16 bases between the germline ends. Germline V CDR1 and CDR2: MNHEY, SVGEGT. The CDR3 sequence is CASSYLTGTRMTQYF. Written as DNA, the CDR3 is TGTGCCAGCAGTTACTTGACCGGCACCAGGATGACCCAGTACTTC.

Many counts were recorded for this clonotype. The rearrangement uses TRBV18 and TRBJ1-2, with 9 bases lining up with TRBD1. The junction had 5 bases not matched to a gene; V was cut back by 2 bases and J by 4 bases. The germline V gene encodes CDR1 KGHSH and CDR2 LQKENI. The CDR3 loop spans 15 amino acids. CDR3 nucleotide sequence: TGTGCCAGCTCACCAGCGGGACAGGGTGCCTATGGCTACACCTTC. As protein: CASSPAGQGAYGYTF.

This clonotype was recorded at least ten times. The rearrangement uses TRBV20-1 and TRBJ2-1, with D possibly being TRBD2 (6 bases). Germline V gene lookup returns CDR1 DFQATT and CDR2 SNEGSKA (reference sequence). This CDR3 is built from 16 residues. Trimming took off 0 bases at V and 0 bases at J, with 12 bases between the two ends. In nucleotides, the CDR3 is TGCAGTGCTAGAGATCAAGGCGGGATCTCCTACAATGAGCAGTTCTTC. It encodes CSARDQGGISYNEQFF.